The present TCR beta chain was sequenced within a study of long-term antiretroviral therapy in people with HIV (dated by TCRdb to the early 2020s). For the wider study: Collection of the earliest samples took place about a decade ahead of the 2015 WHO recommendation for immediate ART, at a time when ART was typically delayed until CD4 counts fell. A retrospective serial study tested whether ART initiation and durable HIV suppression were associated with changes in peripheral blood TRB repertoire composition and diversity. From 30 to 35 adults with confirmed HIV infection, the cohort provided 150 to 200 cryopreserved PBMC samples, gathered serially across a mean of about six years (range 1-12). Eleven of the 30 participants with HIV were female. No cross-contamination during QIAcube processing was shown when test extractions of a monoclonal T-cell line were performed alongside 25 to 35 polyclonal samples.

The immunoSEQ hsTCRB v3.0 assay was used at survey level resolution to sequence the TRB variable region. TRB sequencing targeted a depth of 40,000-50,000 T-cell genomes per sample. TRB libraries were pooled and sequenced on an Illumina MiSeq using a v3 150-cycle kit. Concerning the study's data processing: Analysis of repertoires was carried out in R inside a reproducible Nextflow workflow spanning QC, data transformation and analysis. LymphoSeq2, an R package for AIRR-Seq data exploration, was used to implement custom analyses. Several samples that produced fewer than 5000 total TRB sequences were removed, so fewer than 200 HIV repertoires were analyzed. Among the 180 to 200 retained HIV repertoires, about 57 were collected before ART initiation and about 130 were collected after ART initiation. Each repertoire was downsampled to 5000 TRB nucleotide sequences, and summary statistics were averaged across 100 downsampling iterations. Only TRB sequences with CDR3 regions of at least seven amino acids were retained for analysis. Diversity was assessed using a clonality score derived from Shannon entropy and using the Gini coefficient. In the repertoire networks, any two of the top 5000 CDR3 amino acid sequences were linked whenever the two sequences differed by an edit distance of one. For TRB CDR3 amino acid sequences, GLIPH2 was used to predict antigen specificity groups and MHC restriction. CDR3 amino acid sequences were matched against VDJdb and McPAS-TCR to flag known CMV, EBV, HIV or tissue antigen associations. Pre-ART, post-ART and control groups were compared with Wilcoxon signed-rank tests and Holm-Bonferroni correction. The clones in this table, taken by TCRdb from immuneACCESS, are in-frame only. Not every clone is retained; where verified, under half of the shortfall comes from an unresolved V gene, and the cause of the rest is unknown. That table is the source of V, J and clone size, and D and trimming were worked out from the DNA. This sample gives roughly 18,000 clones in total; around 73% of them show up just once. The ten largest clones capture roughly 13% of the sample.

Notes on this clone: There is no known antigen for this receptor. Per-nucleotide qualities are absent, and no much larger clonotype sits a single base away.

To be included, a participant needed at least one PBMC sample from before ART initiation plus at least two post-ART samples. Treatment was received in the United States of America by all participants with HIV. Before DNA extraction, cryopreserved samples of roughly 1-11 million PBMC were thawed and then washed. At the time of the earliest PBMC sample for each participant with HIV, ages ranged from roughly 23 to 60 years. PBMC samples were contributed by each participant from 1-4 timepoints before ART initiation and 2-8 timepoints after ART initiation, with a median of 7 samples. For every participant, serial HIV viral load, CD4+ T-cell count, ART history and demographic data were obtained. Genomic DNA was extracted from unsorted PBMC with a Qiagen kit on a QIAcube, processed in batches of 12 samples. Broad study findings and their caveats: ART initiation was associated with a significant increase in TRB diversity, but diversity stayed significantly below transplant donor controls even after long-term ART. The samples span the years 2004 to 2017, and the ART regimens used may be less effective than current regimens. Unsorted PBMC were profiled instead of sorted CD4+ and CD8+ T cells because pre-ART samples had limited cell numbers. Since PBMC availability was limited, sequencing covered only the TCR beta chain, with no alpha chain pairing. Inferences about post-ART repertoire changes are limited because no data were available on ART adherence, viral resistance or therapy changes. Expanded TRB clones identified before ART initiation dominated the repertoire across all time points, though the dominance fluctuated and decreased in many PLHIV after ART. HIV repertoires had narrower CDR3 length ranges than controls, and the network structure suggested an antigen-experienced repertoire that shifted only slightly toward naive after ART.

The CDR3 spans 14 residues, from the cysteine through the phenylalanine. CDR3 DNA only is kept here, 42 bases in frame from base 1. Germline trimming: 4 bases from V, 1 base from J; junction bases outside gene matches: 4. CDR1 SGDLS and CDR2 YYNGEE were looked up in the germline V gene. This receptor was taken from a woman aged 45-59 years with HIV. Sequences were derived from unsorted PBMCs, sampled 0.3 years after starting antiretroviral therapy. The chain employs TRBV9 and TRBJ1-1; 7 central bases correspond to TRBD1. This receptor has the CDR3 CASSLGDRNTEAFF. The nucleotide sequence is given as TGTGCCAGCAGCCTAGGGGACAGGAACACTGAAGCTTTCTTT.